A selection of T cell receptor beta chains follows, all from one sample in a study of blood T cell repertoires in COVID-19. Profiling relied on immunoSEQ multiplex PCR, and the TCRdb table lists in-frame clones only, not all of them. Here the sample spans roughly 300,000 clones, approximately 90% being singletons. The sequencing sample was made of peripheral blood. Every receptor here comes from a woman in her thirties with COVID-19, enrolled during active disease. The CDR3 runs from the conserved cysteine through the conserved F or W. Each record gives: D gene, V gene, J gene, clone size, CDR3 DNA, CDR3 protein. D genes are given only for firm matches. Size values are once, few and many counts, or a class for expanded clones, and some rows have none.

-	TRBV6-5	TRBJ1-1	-	TGTGCCAGCAAGACAGGACCGAGATTAAACACTGAAGCTTTCTTT	CASKTGPRLNTEAFF
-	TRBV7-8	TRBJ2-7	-	TGTGCCAGCAGCTTAAGGGGGACAACGAACTCCTACGAGCAGTACTTC	CASSLRGTTNSYEQYF
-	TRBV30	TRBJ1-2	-	TGTGCCTCCTCGCAGGAAACAGCTAACTATGGCTACACCTTC	CASSQETANYGYTF
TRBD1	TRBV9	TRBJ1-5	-	TGTGCCAGCAGCGCCCAGGGGGATAATCAGCCCCAGCATTTT	CASSAQGDNQPQHF
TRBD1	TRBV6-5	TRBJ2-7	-	TGTGCCAGCGGGGACAGTGTAACCTACGAGCAGTACTTC	CASGDSVTYEQYF
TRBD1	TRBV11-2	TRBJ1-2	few	TGTGCCAGCACACCCGGCACAGGGGTGGATTTTAACTATGGCTACACCTTC	CASTPGTGVDFNYGYTF
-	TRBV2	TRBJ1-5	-	TGTGCCAGCGATGTCGAAGGGGCCGGCAATCAGCCCCAGCATTTT	CASDVEGAGNQPQHF
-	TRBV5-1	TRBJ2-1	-	TGCGCCAGCAGCTTGTCGACTAAGAATGAGCAGTTCTTC	CASSLSTKNEQFF
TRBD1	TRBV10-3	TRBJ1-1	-	TGTGCCATCAGTGAGCAGGGGGGATCGGACACTGAAGCTTTCTTT	CAISEQGGSDTEAFF
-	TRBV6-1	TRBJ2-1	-	TGTGCCAGCAGTGAGGATCCCAGCGCCAGTTACAATGAGCAGTTCTTC	CASSEDPSASYNEQFF
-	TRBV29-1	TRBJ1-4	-	TGCAGCGTTCCGATCGGCGGAGCAGAAAAACTGTTTTTT	CSVPIGGAEKLFF
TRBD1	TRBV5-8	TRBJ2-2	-	TGTGCCAGCAGCACCGGACAGGGGGCGCTCACCGGGGAGCTGTTTTTT	CASSTGQGALTGELFF
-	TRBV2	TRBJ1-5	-	TGTGCCAGCAGTGACGGCAGGGGTAATCAGCCCCAGCATTTT	CASSDGRGNQPQHF
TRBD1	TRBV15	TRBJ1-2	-	TGTGCCACCAGCAGAGGGGACAGGGAGGTCTATGGCTACACCTTC	CATSRGDREVYGYTF
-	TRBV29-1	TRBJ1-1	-	TGCAGCGTTGATTCGGCGGAGAACACTGAAGCTTTCTTT	CSVDSAENTEAFF
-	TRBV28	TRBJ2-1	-	TGTGCCAGCACCCTCAATAGCGGAGACCCTAGCAATGAGCAGTTCTTC	CASTLNSGDPSNEQFF
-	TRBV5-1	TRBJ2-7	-	TGCGCCAGCAGCTCCGAGTACGAGCAGTACTTC	CASSSEYEQYF
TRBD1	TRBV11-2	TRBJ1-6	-	TGTGCCAGCAGCTCTCGGACAGGGGGCGGTTCACCCCTCCACTTT	CASSSRTGGGSPLHF
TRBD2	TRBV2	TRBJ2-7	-	TGTGCCAGCAGTGAAGGGCTAGCGGGAGGGCTCTACGAGCAGTACTTC	CASSEGLAGGLYEQYF
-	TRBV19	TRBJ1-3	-	TGTGCCAGTAGTAAGGGGGAGACAAGAAACACCATATATTTT	CASSKGETRNTIYF
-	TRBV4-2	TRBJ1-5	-	TGTGCCAGCAGCCAAGTAGCGGGGGACCTCTATAGCAATCAGCCCCAGCATTTT	CASSQVAGDLYSNQPQHF
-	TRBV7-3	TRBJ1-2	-	TGTGCCAGCAGCTTCAGGGTGGGGTACGGCTACACCTTC	CASSFRVGYGYTF
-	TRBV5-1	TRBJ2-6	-	TGCGCCAGCAGCTTCCCAGGCGTTGGGGCCAACGTCCTGACTTTC	CASSFPGVGANVLTF
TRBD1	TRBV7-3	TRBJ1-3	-	TGTGCCAGCAGCCCATCAGGGGGCGCTGGAAACACCATATATTTT	CASSPSGGAGNTIYF
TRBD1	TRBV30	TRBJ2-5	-	TGTGCCTGGAGTGTCCAGGGGGCTAAAGAGACCCAGTACTTC	CAWSVQGAKETQYF
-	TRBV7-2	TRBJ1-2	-	TGTGCCAGCAGCTCCTCGCAGGGCAGAAGTGGCTACACCTTC	CASSSSQGRSGYTF
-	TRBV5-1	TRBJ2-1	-	TGCGCCAGCAGCTTGTTTACGGGAGGGGGCGGTGAGCAGTTCTTC	CASSLFTGGGGEQFF
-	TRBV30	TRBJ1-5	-	TGTGCCTGGAGTGTTTCGACAGCTAATCAGCCCCAGCATTTT	CAWSVSTANQPQHF
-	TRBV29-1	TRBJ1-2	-	TGCAGCGTTGGGGACACCCGTCACTATGGCTACACCTTC	CSVGDTRHYGYTF
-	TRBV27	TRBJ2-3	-	TGTGCCAGCAGTTTATTAGGGGTTGCCACAGATACGCAGTATTTT	CASSLLGVATDTQYF
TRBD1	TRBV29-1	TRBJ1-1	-	TGCAGCGTTTGGGGTTGGATTGGCAGGGGGCGAAACACTGAAGCTTTCTTT	CSVWGWIGRGRNTEAFF
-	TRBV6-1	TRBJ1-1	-	TGTGCCAGCAGTGAATCTGGCAGAACGGGTTTGAGCACTGAAGCTTTCTTT	CASSESGRTGLSTEAFF
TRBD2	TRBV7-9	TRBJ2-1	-	TGTGCCAGCAGATTTGGGACTAGCGGGAGCTCCTACAATGAGCAGTTCTTC	CASRFGTSGSSYNEQFF
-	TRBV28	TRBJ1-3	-	TGTGCCAGCAGTGCACCGGGGACTGGAAACACCATATATTTT	CASSAPGTGNTIYF
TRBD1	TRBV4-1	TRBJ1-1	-	TGCGCCAGCAGCCATGGACAGGGGAACACTGAAGCTTTCTTT	CASSHGQGNTEAFF
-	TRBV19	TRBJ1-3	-	TGTGCCAGTAGTATAGGAGAATCTGGAAACACCATATATTTT	CASSIGESGNTIYF
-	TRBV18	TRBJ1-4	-	TGTGCCAGCTCACCACTTCAACGGGGGGCAACTAATGAAAAACTGTTTTTT	CASSPLQRGATNEKLFF
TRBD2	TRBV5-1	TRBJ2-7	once	TGCGCCAGCAGCCTTGGGACTAGCGATAGCTCCTACGAGCAGTACTTC	CASSLGTSDSSYEQYF
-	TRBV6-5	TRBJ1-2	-	TGTGCCAGCAGCCGGGACAAAAGGGATGGCTACACCTTC	CASSRDKRDGYTF
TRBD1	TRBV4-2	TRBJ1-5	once	TGTGCCAGCAGCCAAGCTTCCATTGGGGACAGGGCTCAGCCCCAGCATTTT	CASSQASIGDRAQPQHF
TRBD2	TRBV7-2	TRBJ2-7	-	TGTGCCAGCAGCTTAGTAAGCGGGACTCCCCCCTCCTACGAGCAGTACTTC	CASSLVSGTPPSYEQYF
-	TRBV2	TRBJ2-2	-	TGTGCCAGCAGTGATAGGTGGGCCAACACCGGGGAGCTGTTTTTT	CASSDRWANTGELFF
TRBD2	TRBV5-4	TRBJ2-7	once	TGTGCCAGCAGCTTGGGGGGGGTAGCGGGATCCTTATACGAGCAGTACTTC	CASSLGGVAGSLYEQYF
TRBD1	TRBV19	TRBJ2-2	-	TGTGCCACCACTCAGGGGGCGTTCGGGGAGCTGTTTTTT	CATTQGAFGELFF
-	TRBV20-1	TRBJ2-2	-	TGCAGTGCTAGTTCTCAGGGGCTGAACACCGGGGAGCTGTTTTTT	CSASSQGLNTGELFF
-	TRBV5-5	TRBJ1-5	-	TGTGCCAGCAGCTTGCAGGGCCCTGGCAATCAGCCCCAGCATTTT	CASSLQGPGNQPQHF
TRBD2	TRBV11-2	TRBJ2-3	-	TGTGCCAGCAGCTTTGGTGCGGGAGGCACAGATACGCAGTATTTT	CASSFGAGGTDTQYF